Given below is one T cell receptor beta chain in context. Its antigen remains undetermined. No base quality values were provided; no much bigger clone lies one nucleotide off. Libraries were made using the immunoSEQ multiplex PCR assay. A mixture of 60 forward primers for TCR Vbeta segments and 13 reverse primers for TCR Jbeta segments was used in the multiplex PCR. A multiplex PCR assay on genomic DNA amplified the CDR3 region of rearranged TCR beta genes. Amplified TCR beta libraries were sequenced as 87-base-pair reads on the Illumina HiSeq System. As for how the authors treated the data: A later analysis tallied tens of millions of unique TCR beta chains across the 640 or so repertoires, and approximately 12 million of those chains were shared by two or more donors. Raw reads were error-corrected and collapsed into unique sequences with a nearest-neighbor algorithm that merged closely related sequences to remove PCR and sequencing errors. CDR3 sequences were aligned to IMGT reference sequences to assign V, D and J gene segments. Each retained sequence needed at least a six-nucleotide match to both a V gene segment and a J gene segment. A rearrangement was called productive if the CDR3 had no stop codons and remained in frame with V and J, and every other rearrangement was called non-productive. CDR3 was defined according to IMGT convention as the region running from the second conserved V-encoded cysteine to the conserved J-encoded phenylalanine. The earlier analysis of about 500 of the donors excluded sequences that lacked an unambiguous match to a single V gene segment. An earlier analysis of about 600 of the donors called V segments functional above 56.7% productive rearrangements and segregating when the between-donor standard deviation exceeded 5%. A statistical classification framework was built to diagnose cytomegalovirus status from the catalog of TCR beta chain sequences. In a later analysis, V and J genes were assigned by comparing TCR nucleotide sequences against IMGT/GENE-DB human TR gene sequences. A later analysis assigned CDR3 sequences and most-parsimonious VDJ recombination scenarios with the TCRdist pipeline. In a later analysis, every TCR beta chain was defined by the combination of its CDR3 amino acid sequence and its V-gene family, and reads without a unique V-gene family were dropped. To address suspected cross-contamination and a sequencing artifact, a later analysis removed roughly 640 highly shared, low-generation-probability nucleotide sequences. In a later analysis, a clonal expansion index was calculated for each public chain from normalized within-repertoire ranks of inferred template counts. A later analysis computed generation probabilities with a VDJ recombination model fitted to out-of-frame rearrangements, and checked the results against IGoR. A later analysis scored TCR-TCR, TCR-HLA and TCR-CMV co-occurrence with hypergeometric tests, applying a repertoire-size bias correction to TCR pairs. In a later analysis, false discovery rates were estimated by permuting HLA or CMV assignments 20 times. In a later analysis, co-occurring TCRs were grouped using DBSCAN, with TCRdist sequence similarity added in when clustering inside HLA-allele-positive subsets. Repertoires with fewer than 30,000 or more than 120,000 public chains, plus five repertoires with anomalous nucleotide sharing, were excluded from co-occurrence clustering. TCRdb retrieved this table from immuneACCESS and kept in-frame rearrangements only. Not all clones are present; in checked studies, unresolved V genes account for under half, and no reason is known for the remainder. Clone size and V and J calls were adopted from that table, with D and trimming inferred from the DNA. The sample table contains around 78,000 clones; only one count was recorded for 72% of them. The top ten constitute approximately 10% of the sample.

In total, 666 healthy bone marrow donors made up the cohort. Cohort members were all nominally healthy when sampled, although unrecorded immune exposures were likely present. The donor tested CMV seropositive and was one of the 289 seropositive cohort members. A peripheral blood sample was provided by each donor, and peripheral blood mononuclear cells were used for TCR beta sequencing. Genomic DNA was extracted from the blood cell samples with the Qiagen DNeasy Blood Extraction Kit. This specimen belongs to a study of cytomegalovirus exposure and HLA in healthy donors (dated by TCRdb to the late 2010s). For the study in its entirety: In an earlier analysis of 550 to 750 of the donors, around 290 Gb of sequence data and 90 million to 120 million unique TCR beta sequences from some 170 million T cells were reported. An earlier analysis of 587 of the donors applied high-throughput TCR beta sequencing to assess whether each TCR beta V gene segment acted as functional or pseudogenic. To study patterns of TCR occurrence, a later analysis re-analyzed previously published TCR beta repertoires from 666 donors and added high-resolution HLA genotyping. Donor age, sex, ethnicity and CMV serostatus were collected together with the repertoire data. A separate validation cohort of 100 to 150 different subjects was used in addition to the 666-subject first cohort. In a later genetic analysis, genome-wide SNP genotypes for about three fifths of the roughly 670 donors were used, and that subset was treated as a discovery cohort. The study was designed to test whether signatures of past pathogen exposure could be identified by cataloging public T cell receptors. On average, roughly 240,000 unique TCR beta nucleotide sequences were sequenced per donor among more than 350 genotyped donors of the cohort, with around 19% of those sequences being non-productive. To predict cytomegalovirus infection status, the study brought together high-throughput TCR immunosequencing, statistical association of individual TCRs with disease status, and machine learning. A handful of DR-DQ haplotypes were handled as single units for association and clustering because linkage in the cohort was strong. Both class I and class II loci were covered by HLA typing, at four-digit resolution. Among the approximately 400 genotyped donors, around 81% belonged to the genetic ancestry cluster associated with self-reported Caucasian donors. Every discovery cohort repertoire had been produced on one sequencing platform. In the later analysis, no new phenotypic data were used to find candidate immune exposures; instead, reliance was placed on TCR beta sequences and their occurrence across donors. Roughly 310 gigabases of sequencing data and approximately 85 million unique TCR sequences were included in an early release covering roughly 600 HLA-typed donors. The study used immunosequencing to profile the T cell repertoires of 670 or so subjects and linked those repertoires to cytomegalovirus serostatus. The number of donors typed differed by locus, with about 629-630 for A, B, C, DRB1 and DQB1, 522 for DQA1, approximately 570 for DPA1, and some 470 for DPB1.

Study-level results and caveats: The authors suggested that the approach could potentially be extended to other disease states and immunological phenotypes. A few of the identified cytomegalovirus-associated TCR beta chains were confirmed in vitro to be specific for cytomegalovirus antigens. For the cohort, immune exposure information was limited to CMV serostatus. Some IMGT-functional V segments, including TRBV6-2 and TRBV6-3, could not be distinguished by the 87-base-pair reads and were therefore excluded. In a later analysis, TCR association rates were found to vary across HLA loci, with the most associated TCRs seen for DRB1 alleles and the fewest for HLA-C alleles. Correlated functional status among segregating V segments might be attributable to linkage disequilibrium, but an unknown experimental factor could not be ruled out. The study listed approximately 150 TCR beta chains as associated with cytomegalovirus. Across donors, most TCR sequences were observed very rarely, whereas some public TCRs were present in many individuals. In a later analysis, 15,000 to 20,000 TCR beta sequences were associated with specific HLA alleles at a false discovery rate of 0.05. The cohort was sequenced for TCR beta chains only, and without alpha or paired-chain data the features that could be detected were limited. Compared with equally common non-associated chains, HLA-associated TCR beta chains in a later analysis were more clonally expanded and had lower generation probabilities. An association between a missense DCLRE1C variant and V-gene and J-gene trimming of TCR beta chains was found in a later genetic analysis and replicated in an independent cohort. The earlier analysis of 587 of the donors excluded roughly 16 rarely observed V segments, including chromosome 9 orphons, because counts were too low. In a later analysis, most CMV-associated TCR beta chains were found to appear HLA-restricted, with HLA associations seemingly driven largely by CMV exposure. Broadly in line with IMGT annotations, most TCR beta V segments showed up in productive rearrangements about 87% or about 30% of the time in an earlier analysis of approximately 600 of the donors. HLA typing was unavailable for some donors at each locus, so association tests used only the typed subset. Several of the top co-occurrence clusters appeared to be linked to parvovirus B19, influenza, CMV and Epstein-Barr virus, according to a later analysis. In both the original and validation cohorts, the classifier was reported to diagnose cytomegalovirus status with high specificity and sensitivity. Assigning TCR associations to individual alleles was difficult when HLA alleles, especially DR and DQ, strongly co-occurred. A further reported finding was that TCR beta sequences accurately predicted the HLA-A and HLA-B alleles for most subjects in the first cohort. A cluster of highly shared sequence variants was judged likely to be a technical artifact of the sequencing pipeline. The presence/absence analyses assumed that sequencing depth was roughly uniform across donors, and that assumption may not be true. A later genetic analysis reported fewer N-insertions in productive TCRs among donors in an Asian-associated ancestry cluster than the approximately 700-donor mean.

From the cysteine up to the phenylalanine, the CDR3 has a length of 11 residues. Only CDR3 DNA remains: 33 bases, in frame from the first base. At the junction V is shortened by 10 bases and J by 2 bases, with 8 bases in between. CDR1 and CDR2, per the germline V gene, are SGHRS and YFSETQ. The chain couples TRBV5-1 to TRBJ2-3; too little of a D gene remains to name it. Specimen: PBMCs. This receptor was obtained from a woman aged 40 to 49 in good health and CMV-seropositive. In nucleotides, the sequence is TGCGCCTCCTTTTACACAGATACGCAGTATTTT. Its translation is CASFYTDTQYF.